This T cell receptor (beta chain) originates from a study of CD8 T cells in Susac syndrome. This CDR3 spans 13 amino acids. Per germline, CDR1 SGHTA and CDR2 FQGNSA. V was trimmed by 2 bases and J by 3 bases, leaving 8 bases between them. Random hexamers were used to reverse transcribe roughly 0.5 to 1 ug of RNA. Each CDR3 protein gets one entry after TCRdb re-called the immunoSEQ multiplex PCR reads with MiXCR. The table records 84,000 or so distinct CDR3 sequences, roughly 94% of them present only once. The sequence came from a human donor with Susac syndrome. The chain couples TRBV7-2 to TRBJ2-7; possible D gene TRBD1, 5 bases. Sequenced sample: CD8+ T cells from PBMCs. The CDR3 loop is CASSLFQGYEQYF. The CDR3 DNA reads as TGTGCCAGCAGCTTATTCCAGGGCTACGAGCAGTACTTC.